This entry lists 10 T cell receptor beta chains sequenced from one sample in a study of shared clonotypes between healthy human individuals. Assay: immunoSEQ multiplex PCR; the TCRdb copy retains only in-frame clones and omits some. The data contain 2 million to 3 million clones, over 85% of them seen just once; the ten biggest clones take up 0.11% to 0.15%. Material for sequencing was naive CD4+ T cells sorted from blood. Subset given: CD45RA+ positively selected. These receptors were obtained from a man aged 18 to 29 in good health.

This rearrangement joins TRBV6-5 to TRBJ1-1; D is unclear. Trimming pared 5 bases from V and 1 base from J, leaving 14 bases between. Looked up from germline, CDR1 is MNHEY and CDR2 is SVGAGI. The CDR3 runs 15 residues. The DNA for the CDR3 is TGTGCCAGCAGTCCATACAACTTGCGGAACACTGAAGCTTTCTTT. This codes for CASSPYNLRNTEAFF.

The genes are TRBV15 and TRBJ1-3; D remains unclear. Trimming removed 6 bases from V and 4 bases from J, with 16 bases in between. The V gene's germline CDR1 is LNHNV and CDR2 YYDKDF (reference sequence). The CDR3 runs to 15 residues. Here the CDR3 reads CATRLEGALGNTIYF. In DNA form, the CDR3 reads TGTGCCACCAGATTGGAAGGTGCTTTAGGAAACACCATATATTTT.

V usage is TRBV28 and J usage is TRBJ1-1; no clear D gene. Germline V gives CDR1 MDHEN, CDR2 SYDVKM. This CDR3 region has 14 residues. The V gene lost 9 bases and the J gene lost 6 bases, with 20 bases spanning the gap. The CDR3 DNA follows: TGTGCCAGTATGTCCCAAGCCGCCGTCTCTGAAGCTTTCTTT. It specifies CASMSQAAVSEAFF.

The chain has TRBV6-6 and TRBJ2-7; the D call may be TRBD1 or TRBD2 (5 bases each). Per the germline V gene, CDR1 is MNHNY and CDR2 is SVGAGI (reference sequence). With 10 bases removed from V and 0 bases from J, the gap between germline ends came to 13 bases. The CDR3 spans 13 residues. DNA for the CDR3: TGTGCCACCGAGGGGTGGGGCTCCTACGAGCAGTACTTC. Its translation is CATEGWGSYEQYF.

V gene TRBV5-1 combines with J gene TRBJ1-1, with TRBD1 matching 8 bases. V gave up 2 bases and J gave up 5 bases; unmatched junction bases: 14. Germline V gives CDR1 SGHRS, CDR2 YFSETQ. This CDR3 has 17 residues. CDR3: CASSFGTGGFQGTEAFF. The CDR3 DNA reads TGCGCCAGCAGCTTTGGAACAGGGGGTTTTCAGGGGACTGAAGCTTTCTTT.

This sequence joins TRBV29-1 and TRBJ2-5; D ambiguous. This CDR3 has 12 amino acids. Germline CDR1 and CDR2: SQVTM and ANQGSEA. V gave up 7 bases and J gave up 2 bases, with 11 bases separating them. In DNA, the CDR3 is TGCAGCGGCCTGACTGGACAAGAGACCCAGTACTTC. Its translation: CSGLTGQETQYF.

CDR3 loop: CASSPPRTGNSPLHF. As DNA, the CDR3 is TGTGCCAGCTCACCACCGAGGACTGGCAATTCACCCCTCCACTTT. V usage is TRBV18 and J usage is TRBJ1-6; D is ambiguous. Germline loops: CDR1 KGHSH, CDR2 LQKENI. Trimming stripped 0 bases from V and 7 bases from J, with 10 bases between. The CDR3 loop spans 15 amino acids.

This clone was seen a single time. V and J are TRBV5-4 and TRBJ2-1; TRBD2 matches 14 bases. CDR1 SGHNT and CDR2 YYREEE come from the germline V gene (reference sequence). The length of the CDR3 is 14 residues. Trimming at V came to 6 bases and at J to 10 bases, leaving 6 bases not matched to a gene. The chain's CDR3 is CASTVGLAGGEQFF. The DNA for the CDR3 is TGTGCCAGCACCGTCGGACTAGCGGGGGGCGAGCAGTTCTTC.

V is TRBV28 and J is TRBJ1-1; D may be TRBD1 (5 bases). The CDR3 loop spans 15 amino acids. Germline V gives CDR1 MDHEN, CDR2 SYDVKM. The V and J ends lost 5 bases and 0 bases respectively, with 13 bases between them. CDR3 residues: CASSDGGTLNTEAFF. DNA of the CDR3: TGTGCCAGCAGTGACGGAGGGACTTTGAACACTGAAGCTTTCTTT.

The chain links TRBV7-2 to TRBJ1-3; D might be TRBD1 (5 bases). This CDR3 has 16 residues. CDR1 is SGHTA and CDR2 is FQGNSA in the germline V gene. The V end was cut by 5 bases, the J end by 2 bases, with 16 bases between. CDR3 DNA sequence: TGTGCCAGCAGCCTCGCCGGGGGAGGGACTGGAAACACCATATATTTT. Protein product: CASSLAGGGTGNTIYF. The variable domain in full, with the rest retrieved from reference TRBV7-2 and TRBJ1-3, is GAGVSQSPSNKVTEKGKDVELRCDPISGHTALYWYRQSLGQGLEFLIYFQGNSAPDKSGLPSDRFSAERTGGSVSTLTIQRTQQEDSAVYLCASSLAGGGTGNTIYFGEGSWLTVV.